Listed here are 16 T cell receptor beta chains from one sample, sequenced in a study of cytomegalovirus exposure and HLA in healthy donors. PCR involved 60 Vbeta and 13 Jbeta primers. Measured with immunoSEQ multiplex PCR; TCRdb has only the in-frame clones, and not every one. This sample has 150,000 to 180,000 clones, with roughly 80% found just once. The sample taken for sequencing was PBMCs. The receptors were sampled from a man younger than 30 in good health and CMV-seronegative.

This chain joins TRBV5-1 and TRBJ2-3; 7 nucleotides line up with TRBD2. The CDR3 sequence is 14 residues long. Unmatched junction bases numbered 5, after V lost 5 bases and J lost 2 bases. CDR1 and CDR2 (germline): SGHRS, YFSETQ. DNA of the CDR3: TGCGCCAGCAGTCTAGCGGTGCCCACAGATACGCAGTATTTT. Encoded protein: CASSLAVPTDTQYF.

CDR3 loop: CASSSLGTPNQPQHF. The DNA of the CDR3 is TGTGCCAGCAGCTCACTCGGGACACCCAATCAGCCCCAGCATTTT. The chain combines TRBV7-2 with TRBJ1-5, with D perhaps TRBD1 (6 bases). Germline-derived CDR1 and CDR2 are SGHTA and FQGNSA. This CDR3 is 15 amino acids long. V was pared by 4 bases and J by 3 bases, with 13 bases between.

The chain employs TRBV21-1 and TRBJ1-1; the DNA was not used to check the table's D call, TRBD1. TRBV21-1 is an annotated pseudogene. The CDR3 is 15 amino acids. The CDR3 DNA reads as TGTGCCAGCAGCAAGGCGCAGGGGGCGGGCACTGAAGCTTTCTTT. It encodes CASSKAQGAGTEAFF.

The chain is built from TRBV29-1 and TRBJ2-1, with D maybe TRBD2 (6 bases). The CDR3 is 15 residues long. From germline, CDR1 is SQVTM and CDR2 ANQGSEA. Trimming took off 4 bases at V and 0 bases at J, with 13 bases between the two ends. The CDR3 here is CSVGIAALSYNEQFF. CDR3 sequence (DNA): TGCAGCGTTGGGATAGCGGCGCTCTCCTACAATGAGCAGTTCTTC.

The CDR3 reads CASSPTGQAGEQYF. CDR3 nucleotides: TGTGCCAGCTCACCGACCGGACAGGCGGGTGAGCAGTACTTC. V usage is TRBV18 and J usage is TRBJ2-7, with TRBD1 identical over 7 bases. Germline CDR1 KGHSH, CDR2 LQKENI. CDR3 length: 14 amino acids. J was trimmed by 7 bases and V by 3 bases; bases with no gene match: 9. The full variable domain, its missing parts supplied by reference TRBV18 and TRBJ2-7, is NAGVMQNPRHLVRRRGQEARLRCSPMKGHSHVYWYRQLPEEGLKFMVYLQKENIIDESGMPKERFSAEFPKEGPSILRIQQVVRGDSAAYFCASSPTGQAGEQYFGPGTRLTVT.

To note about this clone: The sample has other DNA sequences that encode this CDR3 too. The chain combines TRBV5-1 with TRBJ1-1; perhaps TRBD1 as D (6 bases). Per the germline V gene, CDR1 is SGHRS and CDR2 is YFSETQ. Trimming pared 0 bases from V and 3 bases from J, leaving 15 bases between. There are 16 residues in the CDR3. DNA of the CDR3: TGCGCCAGCAGCTTGGGAGGGGGGGCCGGGGACACTGAAGCTTTCTTT. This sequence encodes CASSLGGGAGDTEAFF.

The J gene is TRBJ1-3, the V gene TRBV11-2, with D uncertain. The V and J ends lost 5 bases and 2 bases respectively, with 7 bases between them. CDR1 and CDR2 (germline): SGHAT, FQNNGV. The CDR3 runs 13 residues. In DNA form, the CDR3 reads TGTGCCAGCAGCCCCGAGGCTGGAAACACCATATATTTT. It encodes CASSPEAGNTIYF.

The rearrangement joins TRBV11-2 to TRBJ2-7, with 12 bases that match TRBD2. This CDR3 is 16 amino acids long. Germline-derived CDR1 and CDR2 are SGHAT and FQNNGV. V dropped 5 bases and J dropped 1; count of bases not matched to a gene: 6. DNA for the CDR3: TGTGCCAGCAGCGTTCCTGGGACTAGCGGGTCCTACGAGCAGTACTTC. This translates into CASSVPGTSGSYEQYF.

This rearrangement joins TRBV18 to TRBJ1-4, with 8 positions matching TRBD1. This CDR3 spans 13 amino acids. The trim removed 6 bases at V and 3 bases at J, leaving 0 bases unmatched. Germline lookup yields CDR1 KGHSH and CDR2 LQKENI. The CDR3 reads CASSTGANEKLFF. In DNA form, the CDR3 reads TGTGCCAGCTCGACAGGGGCTAATGAAAAACTGTTTTTT. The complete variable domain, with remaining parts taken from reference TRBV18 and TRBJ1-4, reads NAGVMQNPRHLVRRRGQEARLRCSPMKGHSHVYWYRQLPEEGLKFMVYLQKENIIDESGMPKERFSAEFPKEGPSILRIQQVVRGDSAAYFCASSTGANEKLFFGSGTQLSVL.

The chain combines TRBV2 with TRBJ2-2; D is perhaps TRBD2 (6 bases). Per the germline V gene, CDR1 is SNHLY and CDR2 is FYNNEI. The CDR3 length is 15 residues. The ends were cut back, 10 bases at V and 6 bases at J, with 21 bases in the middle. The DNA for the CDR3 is TGTGCCACGACAGAGGAGGAGGGCCTCGCCGGGGAGCTGTTTTTT. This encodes CATTEEEGLAGELFF.

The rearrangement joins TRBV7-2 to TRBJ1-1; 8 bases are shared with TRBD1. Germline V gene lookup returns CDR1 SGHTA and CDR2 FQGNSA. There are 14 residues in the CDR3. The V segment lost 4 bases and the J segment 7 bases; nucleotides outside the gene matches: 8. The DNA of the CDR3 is TGTGCCAGCAGCTCCCAGGGGGCTCGGGGTGAAGCTTTCTTT. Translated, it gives CASSSQGARGEAFF.

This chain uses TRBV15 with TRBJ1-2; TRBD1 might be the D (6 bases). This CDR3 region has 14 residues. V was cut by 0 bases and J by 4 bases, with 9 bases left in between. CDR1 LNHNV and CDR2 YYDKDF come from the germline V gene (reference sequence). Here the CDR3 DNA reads TGTGCCACCAGCAGAGAAGGACAGAGCTATGGCTACACCTTC. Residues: CATSREGQSYGYTF. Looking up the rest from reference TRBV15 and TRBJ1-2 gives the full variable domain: DAMVIQNPRYQVTQFGKPVTLSCSQTLNHNVMYWYQQKSSQAPKLLFHYYDKDFNNEADTPDNFQSRRPNTSFCFLDIRSPGLGDTAMYLCATSREGQSYGYTFGSGTRLTVV.

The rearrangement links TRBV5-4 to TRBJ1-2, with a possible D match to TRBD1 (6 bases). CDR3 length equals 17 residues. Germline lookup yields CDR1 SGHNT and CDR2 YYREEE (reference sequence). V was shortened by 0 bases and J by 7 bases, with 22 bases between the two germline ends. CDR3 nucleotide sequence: TGTGCCAGCAGCTTGGAAGGCAGGTGGAGGGGGGGACGTGGCTACACCTTC. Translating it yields CASSLEGRWRGGRGYTF.

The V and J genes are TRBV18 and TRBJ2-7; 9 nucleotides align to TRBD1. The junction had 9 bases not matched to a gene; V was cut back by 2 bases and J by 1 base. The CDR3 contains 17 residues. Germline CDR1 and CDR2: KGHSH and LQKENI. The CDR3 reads CASSPSRGGQGSYEQYF. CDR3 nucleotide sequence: TGTGCCAGCTCACCATCTAGGGGGGGACAGGGATCCTACGAGCAGTACTTC.

The CDR3 loop reads CASSPGGPYEQYF. The CDR3 DNA reads as TGTGCCAGCAGCCCGGGAGGCCCCTACGAGCAGTACTTC. The genes are TRBV13 and TRBJ2-7; 7 bases line up with TRBD2. The V gene end was trimmed by 5 bases and the J gene end by 2 bases; junction bases not matched to a gene: 3. The CDR3 has 13 amino acids. In germline, CDR1 is PRHDT, CDR2 FYEKMQ (reference sequence).

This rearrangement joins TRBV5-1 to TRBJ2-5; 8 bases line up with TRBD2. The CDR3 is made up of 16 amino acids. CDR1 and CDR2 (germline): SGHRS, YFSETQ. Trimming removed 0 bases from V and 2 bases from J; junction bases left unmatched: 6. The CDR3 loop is CASSLGRGGGQETQYF. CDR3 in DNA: TGCGCCAGCAGCTTGGGTCGGGGGGGAGGGCAAGAGACCCAGTACTTC.